Below are 7 T cell receptor beta chains sequenced from a single sample in a study of T cell responses to AZD1222 COVID-19 vaccine. Profiling relied on immunoSEQ multiplex PCR, and the TCRdb table lists in-frame clones only, not all of them. This table holds 150,000 to 200,000 clones, approximately 90% found once. Sequencing used peripheral blood, obtained 28 days after the second dose of the MenACWY control vaccine. These receptors were obtained from an adult who received the MenACWY meningococcal vaccine as a control.

This clone was picked up a small number of times. The chain joins TRBV4-1 to TRBJ1-3; a weak D match, TRBD1 (5 bases). Germline lookup yields CDR1 MGHRA and CDR2 YSYEKL. Trimming removed 4 bases at V and 4 bases at J, with 11 bases between. This CDR3 is 14 amino acids long. The CDR3 bases are TGCGCCAGCAGCCTCTCCTCAGGGGGAAACACCATATATTTT. Encoded protein: CASSLSSGGNTIYF.

The chain is built from TRBV7-2 and TRBJ2-5, with D hard to call. Trimming removed 5 bases from V and 1 base from J, with 8 bases in between. Germline CDR1 and CDR2: SGHTA and FQGNSA. The CDR3 covers 13 residues. CDR3 DNA sequence: TGTGCCAGCAGCAACAGAGTCCAAGAGACCCAGTACTTC. Amino acid sequence: CASSNRVQETQYF.

The V and J genes are TRBV5-1 and TRBJ2-2; perhaps TRBD1 as D (5 bases). Germline lookup yields CDR1 SGHRS and CDR2 YFSETQ. CDR3 length: 18 residues. V gave up 0 bases and J gave up 0 bases, with 15 bases separating them. In DNA form, the CDR3 reads TGCGCCAGCAGCTTGGGTGGGGCTGCCCATTCGAACACCGGGGAGCTGTTTTTT. Amino acids: CASSLGGAAHSNTGELFF.

This chain links TRBV7-8 with TRBJ1-1; D is uncertain. Germline V gene data show CDR1 as SGHVS and CDR2 as FQNEAQ. The CDR3 has 13 residues. The V gene lost 7 bases and the J gene lost 5 bases, with 14 bases spanning the gap. The CDR3 DNA sequence: TGTGCCAGCACCCCCCTGGGTGCGACTGAAGCTTTCTTT. Its translation is CASTPLGATEAFF.

The chain joins TRBV28 to TRBJ2-3; TRBD2 matches 8 bases. The germline V gene encodes CDR1 MDHEN and CDR2 SYDVKM. The CDR3 runs to 15 residues. Trimming cost V 3 bases and J 4 bases; bases outside gene matches: 6. CDR3 nucleotides: TGTGCCAGCAGTTTTACCGGGGGGGGCCCAGATACGCAGTATTTT. This codes for CASSFTGGGPDTQYF.

This sequence joins TRBV28 and TRBJ1-2; D unresolved. This CDR3 comprises 13 residues. The germline gives CDR1 MDHEN, CDR2 SYDVKM. Trimming shortened V by 8 bases and J by 1 base, and 11 bases separated the two germline ends. This CDR3 reads CASQDDNNYGYTF. CDR3 in DNA: TGTGCCAGCCAAGATGATAATAACTATGGCTACACCTTC.

The chain combines TRBV5-6 with TRBJ2-3; 10 nucleotides line up with TRBD1. Trimming took 3 bases from V and 8 from J; bases not matched to a gene: 12. The CDR3 is 16 amino acids. Per the germline V gene, CDR1 is SGHDT and CDR2 is YYEEEE. Here the CDR3 DNA reads TGTGCCAGCAGCTCAGAGGGACAGGGGAGAAGGGGTACGCAGTATTTT. Amino acid sequence: CASSSEGQGRRGTQYF.